One TCR beta chain is described in this entry. This sample stems from a study of patients and donors after allogeneic stem cell transplantation. This CDR3 is 14 amino acids long. The ends were cut back, 3 bases at V and 2 bases at J, with 10 bases in the middle. Germline V CDR1 and CDR2: MDHEN, SYDVKM. TCRdb passed the RT-PCR reads through MiXCR, listing each CDR3 protein once. This repertoire shows about a million distinct CDR3 sequences, roughly 18% found once; its top ten account for approximately 5.9%. Sequencing used blood, either unsorted or a sorted T cell fraction (not recorded which). This sequence was found in a human donor who was either an allogeneic HSCT recipient or a stem cell or donor lymphocyte infusion donor (not recorded which). It is not recorded whose cells these are; they may come from a transplant donor. V gene TRBV28 combines with J gene TRBJ1-2, with TRBD1 as a possible D gene (6 bases). The CDR3 region is CASSFWGQNYGYTF. The CDR3 nucleotides are TGTGCCAGCAGTTTCTGGGGGCAGAACTATGGCTACACCTTC.